Presented here are 32 T cell receptor beta chains from one specimen sequenced in a study of CD8 T cells in Susac syndrome. The RNA, 0.5 to 1 ug, was put through reverse transcription using random hexamers. TCRdb recomputed calls from the immunoSEQ multiplex PCR reads with MiXCR, one row per CDR3 protein. The repertoire holds about 300,000 distinct CDR3 sequences, with approximately 85% as singletons. Sequencing used CD8+ T cells from PBMCs. The receptors were sampled from a human donor with multiple sclerosis.

This clonotype has a handful of counts. The chain employs TRBV4-1 and TRBJ2-2; tentative D call: TRBD2 (6 bases). This CDR3 is 15 amino acids long. V lost 3 bases and J 0 bases, leaving 8 bases between the germline ends. The germline V gene has CDR1 MGHRA and CDR2 YSYEKL. The CDR3 loop reads CASSQGGTNTGELFF. The CDR3 DNA reads as TGCGCCAGCAGCCAGGGGGGAACGAACACCGGGGAGCTGTTTTTT.

The gene calls are TRBV4-1 and TRBJ1-1; TRBD1 matches 7 bases. Germline V gene sequence: CDR1 MGHRA, CDR2 YSYEKL. V shed 1 base, J shed 1 base, and the junction held 3 bases outside the gene matches. This CDR3 spans 15 amino acids. This CDR3 is CASSQVGGSNTEAFF. The CDR3, as DNA: TGCGCCAGCAGCCAAGTAGGGGGCTCGAACACTGAAGCTTTCTTT.

The chain recombines TRBV12-3 or TRBV12-4 with TRBJ2-1, with 8 bases aligning to TRBD1. V shed 6 bases, J shed 7 bases, and the junction held 8 bases outside the gene matches. The CDR3 has 14 residues. For the CDR3, the DNA is TGTGCCAGCAGACAAGGACAGGGAACGAATGAGCAGTTCTTC. Amino acids: CASRQGQGTNEQFF.

The gene calls are TRBV28 and TRBJ2-1, with 11 bases aligning to TRBD2. The V gene's germline CDR1 is MDHEN and CDR2 SYDVKM. CDR3 length: 14 amino acids. Unmatched junction bases numbered 4, after V lost 8 bases and J lost 4 bases. Written as DNA, the CDR3 is TGTGCCAGCGGGGGACTAGCGGATTACAATGAGCAGTTCTTC. Residues: CASGGLADYNEQFF.

This clonotype showed up just once. CDR3 residues: CASSPGTGNNEQFF. DNA of the CDR3: TGTGCCAGCTCACCCGGGACAGGCAACAATGAGCAGTTCTTC. The rearrangement joins TRBV18 to TRBJ2-1; 8 bases are a match to TRBD1. This CDR3 region has 14 residues. Germline V gene lookup returns CDR1 KGHSH and CDR2 LQKENI. V lost 3 bases, J lost 5 bases, and 3 bases stayed unmatched.

The V and J genes are TRBV27 and TRBJ1-1; the D gene is possibly TRBD1 (6 bases). The CDR3 contains 13 residues. CDR1 and CDR2 (germline): MNHEY, SMNVEV (reference sequence). V was shortened by 3 bases and J by 8 bases, with 13 bases between the two germline ends. CDR3 in DNA: TGTGCCAGCAGTTTGGACAGCAGGAAGGAAGCTTTCTTT. Protein: CASSLDSRKEAFF.

This clonotype turned up a few times. This chain links TRBV7-2 with TRBJ2-1, with D perhaps TRBD2 (7 bases). The germline V gene has CDR1 SGHTA and CDR2 FQGNSA. Trimming left V 9 bases short and J 0 bases short, with 15 bases between. The CDR3 totals 15 residues. In DNA form, the CDR3 reads TGTGCCAGTAGTAGGGGGGGAAGCTCCTACAATGAGCAGTTCTTC. Residues: CASSRGGSSYNEQFF.

The genes are TRBV5-6 and TRBJ1-2, with 8 bases lining up with TRBD1. CDR1 and CDR2 (germline): SGHDT, YYEEEE. This CDR3 region has 14 residues. The trim removed 0 bases at V and 6 bases at J, leaving 4 bases unmatched. CDR3 sequence (DNA): TGTGCCAGCAGCTTGGCCACAGGGGGGCATGGCTACACCTTC. As protein: CASSLATGGHGYTF.

The CDR3 here is CASSLGGFGNTIYF. In nucleotides, the CDR3 is TGTGCCAGCAGTTTAGGGGGCTTTGGAAACACCATATATTTT. The J gene is TRBJ1-3, the V gene TRBV27, with TRBD1 as a possible D gene (6 bases). CDR1 and CDR2 from the germline V gene are MNHEY and SMNVEV (reference sequence). The CDR3 loop spans 14 amino acids. V was cut by 2 bases and J by 3 bases, with 8 bases left in between.

This sequence joins TRBV11-2 and TRBJ1-1; D is perhaps TRBD1 (6 bases). V lost 4 bases to trimming and J lost 3 bases, with 12 bases between them. Germline values: CDR1 SGHAT, CDR2 FQNNGV. The CDR3 is 14 amino acids. The CDR3 here is CASSWGRSDTEAFF. Written as DNA, the CDR3 is TGTGCCAGCAGCTGGGGGCGTTCGGACACTGAAGCTTTCTTT.

V usage is TRBV28 and J usage is TRBJ1-2; TRBD1 matches 7 bases. With 5 bases clipped from V and 2 bases from J, the junction kept 8 bases outside the gene matches. Germline V gene lookup returns CDR1 MDHEN and CDR2 SYDVKM. The CDR3 is made up of 15 amino acids. Written as DNA, the CDR3 is TGTGCCAGCAGTACCAGGAGGGGGCCGAACTATGGCTACACCTTC. As protein: CASSTRRGPNYGYTF.

V and J are TRBV19 and TRBJ2-1, with 11 bases aligning to TRBD1. Germline CDR1 reads LNHDA; CDR2 reads SQIVND (reference sequence). The J segment lost 9 bases and the V segment lost 5 bases, leaving 6 bases of the junction unmatched. The CDR3 totals 14 residues. The CDR3 DNA follows: TGTGCCAGTAGTGTGGACAGGGGGCTTGGTGAGCAGTTCTTC. Its translation is CASSVDRGLGEQFF.

The rearrangement links TRBV15 to TRBJ1-5, with 9 bases that match TRBD1. The CDR3 is made up of 15 amino acids. With V trimmed by 5 bases and J by 0 bases, 2 bases remained unmatched. CDR1 is LNHNV and CDR2 is YYDKDF in the germline V gene (reference sequence). Here the CDR3 DNA reads TGTGCCACCAGCCTGGGACAGGGTAGCAATCAGCCCCAGCATTTT. Translated: CATSLGQGSNQPQHF.

CDR3 DNA: TGTGCCAGTAGTATACTAGGGACTAGCTATCGTGAGCAGTTCTTC. Its protein is CASSILGTSYREQFF. The chain links TRBV19 to TRBJ2-1, with 9 bases fitting TRBD2. The ends lost 2 bases at V and 9 bases at J; junction bases unmatched: 8. The length of the CDR3 is 15 residues. From germline, CDR1 is LNHDA and CDR2 SQIVND (reference sequence).

J is TRBJ2-2 and V is TRBV11-2; D ambiguous. Trimming took off 2 bases at V and 6 bases at J, with 4 bases between the two ends. Germline-derived CDR1 and CDR2 are SGHAT and FQNNGV. The CDR3 extends over 12 amino acids. The CDR3 region is CASSLPSGELFF. CDR3 nucleotide sequence: TGTGCCAGCAGCTTACCATCCGGGGAGCTGTTTTTT.

The chain links TRBV10-3 to TRBJ2-7; perhaps TRBD2 as D (7 bases). This CDR3 has 14 residues. With 5 bases removed from V and 3 bases from J, the gap between germline ends came to 14 bases. Per germline, CDR1 ENHRY and CDR2 SYGVKD. The DNA for the CDR3 is TGTGCCATCAGTAATGGGGGGGGCGGCTACGAGCAGTACTTC. This codes for CAISNGGGGYEQYF.

This clonotype was seen more than once but under ten times. This rearrangement joins TRBV27 to TRBJ2-3, with D perhaps matching TRBD2 (6 bases). Germline V gene sequence: CDR1 MNHEY, CDR2 SMNVEV (reference sequence). The CDR3 has 15 residues. V lost 6 bases to trimming and J lost 3 bases, with 16 bases between them. CDR3 DNA: TGTGCCAGCAGGCCGAGGGACTTCACGACAGATACGCAGTATTTT. As protein: CASRPRDFTTDTQYF.

CDR3 nucleotide sequence: TGTGCTAGTGGTCCCTCCGGGGGGCACACTGAAGCTTTCTTT. It specifies CASGPSGGHTEAFF. The V call is TRBV12-5, the J call TRBJ1-1, with D possibly being TRBD1 (6 bases). The V gene's germline CDR1 is LGHNT and CDR2 FRNRAP. The V gene lost 5 bases and the J gene lost 3 bases, with 13 bases spanning the gap. This CDR3 region has 14 residues.

This clonotype was observed a few times. V is TRBV6-5 and J is TRBJ1-6; 7 nucleotides align to TRBD1. The CDR3 covers 14 residues. Per germline, CDR1 MNHEY and CDR2 SVGAGI. V was pared by 7 bases and J by 14 bases, with 14 bases of the junction left unmatched. CDR3 sequence reads: CASTLWRDSRSLHF. The CDR3, as DNA: TGTGCCAGCACCCTCTGGAGGGACAGTCGGTCCCTCCACTTT.

The chain carries TRBV20-1 and TRBJ1-5; unclear D gene. CDR1 DFQATT and CDR2 SNEGSKA come from the germline V gene (reference sequence). The CDR3 covers 15 residues. Deletions cut 5 bases from V and 5 bases from J, with 19 bases between. The DNA for the CDR3 is TGCAGTGCTCCCCCGAAGGGCCCCGGGTATCAGCCCCAGCATTTT. This sequence encodes CSAPPKGPGYQPQHF.

The chain joins TRBV4-3 to TRBJ2-1, with TRBD1 identical over 10 bases. Unmatched junction bases numbered 6, after V lost 5 bases and J lost 5 bases. This CDR3 spans 15 amino acids. The V gene's germline CDR1 is LGHNA and CDR2 YSLEER. The chain's CDR3 is CASSTGTGANNEQFF. The CDR3 bases are TGCGCCAGCAGCACAGGGACAGGGGCCAACAATGAGCAGTTCTTC.

The chain combines TRBV6-1 with TRBJ1-1; a weak D match, TRBD1 (6 bases). The V end was cut by 6 bases, the J end by 0 bases, with 14 bases between. The CDR3 contains 15 residues. The germline gives CDR1 MNHNS, CDR2 SASEGT. The CDR3 DNA is TGTGCCAGCAGCAGGCCAGGGGTAATGAACACTGAAGCTTTCTTT. Residues: CASSRPGVMNTEAFF.

The chain employs TRBV6-5 and TRBJ2-7; 9 nucleotides agree with TRBD2. The CDR3 contains 14 residues. Germline values: CDR1 MNHEY, CDR2 SVGAGI. The V and J ends lost 4 bases and 7 bases, in that order; junction bases with no gene match: 8. The CDR3 region is CASSSLAGLPEQYF. The CDR3 bases are TGTGCCAGCAGTTCTCTAGCGGGATTACCGGAGCAGTACTTC.

The chain carries TRBV28 and TRBJ2-3; 8 nucleotides line up with TRBD2. Losses at the gene ends were 6 bases for V and 5 bases for J; bases not matched to a gene: 10. The CDR3 runs 15 residues. The germline gives CDR1 MDHEN, CDR2 SYDVKM. CDR3 coding DNA: TGTGCCAGCAGGCAAACTAGCGGCTCCGAAGATACGCAGTATTTT. This sequence encodes CASRQTSGSEDTQYF.

The CDR3 sequence is CASSRYSSNQPQHF. The CDR3, as DNA: TGTGCCAGCAGCCGCTATAGTTCGAATCAGCCCCAGCATTTT. The chain carries TRBV27 and TRBJ1-5; D unresolved. The V and J ends lost 6 bases and 4 bases respectively, with 13 bases between them. Germline CDR1 is MNHEY and CDR2 is SMNVEV (reference sequence). This CDR3 is 14 amino acids long.

This chain links TRBV4-3 with TRBJ2-7, with TRBD1 matching 10 bases. Germline CDR1 and CDR2: LGHNA and YSLEER. V lost 0 bases, J lost 1 base, and 3 bases stayed unmatched. This CDR3 is built from 16 residues. CDR3 in DNA: TGCGCCAGCAGCCAAGATGGGGGACAGGGGTCCTACGAGCAGTACTTC. Protein product: CASSQDGGQGSYEQYF.

The rearrangement uses TRBV7-9 and TRBJ2-2; the match to TRBD1 covers 7 bases. This CDR3 has 14 amino acids. V was clipped by 6 bases and J by 0 bases; unmatched bases: 1. Germline loops: CDR1 SEHNR, CDR2 FQNEAQ (reference sequence). The CDR3 reads CASSTGANTGELFF. The DNA for the CDR3 is TGTGCCAGCAGTACAGGGGCGAACACCGGGGAGCTGTTTTTT.

This clonotype occurred a few times. The rearrangement joins TRBV20-1 to TRBJ2-2; 10 bases match TRBD2. CDR1 is DFQATT, CDR2 SNEGSKA, per germline (reference sequence). The junction had 1 base not matched to a gene; V was cut back by 1 base and J by 5 bases. There are 14 residues in the CDR3. CDR3 DNA sequence: TGCAGTGCTAGAGCTAGCGGGAGTACCGGGGAGCTGTTTTTT. It codes for CSARASGSTGELFF.

This rearrangement joins TRBV24-1 to TRBJ1-1, with 8 nucleotides matching TRBD1. CDR3 length: 13 residues. Germline lookup yields CDR1 KGHDR and CDR2 SFDVKD. Trimming removed 7 bases from V and 3 bases from J; junction bases left unmatched: 3. The CDR3: CATSLTGDTEAFF. The CDR3 DNA follows: TGTGCCACCAGCTTGACAGGGGACACTGAAGCTTTCTTT.

This sequence joins TRBV4-1 and TRBJ2-2; D is possibly TRBD2 (5 bases). This CDR3 has 14 amino acids. Germline values: CDR1 MGHRA, CDR2 YSYEKL. V gave up 1 base and J gave up 7 bases, with 10 bases separating them. Here the CDR3 DNA reads TGCGCCAGCAGCCAAGTTCCCGGGAACGGGGAGCTGTTTTTT. Protein sequence: CASSQVPGNGELFF.

The rearrangement uses TRBV12-3 or TRBV12-4 and TRBJ1-5; 9 bases are a match to TRBD1. The V and J ends lost 4 bases and 3 bases, in that order; junction bases with no gene match: 4. This CDR3 has 15 amino acids. DNA for the CDR3: TGTGCCAGCAGTTGGGGACAGGGTGCCAATCAGCCCCAGCATTTT. It encodes CASSWGQGANQPQHF.

This chain links TRBV12-3 or TRBV12-4 with TRBJ2-5, with D unresolved. V was cut by 7 bases and J by 5 bases, with 11 bases left in between. The CDR3 spans 12 residues. The chain's CDR3 is CASTQGSETQYF. The CDR3 DNA follows: TGTGCCAGCACCCAAGGGTCTGAGACCCAGTACTTC.